This T cell receptor beta chain was profiled in a study of T cells in Graves' hyperthyroidism and ophthalmopathy. Sampled blood dates from first hyperthyroidism diagnosis, and it precedes any ophthalmopathy symptoms. Per germline, CDR1 KGHDR and CDR2 SFDVKD. The CDR3 sequence is 17 residues long. The V and J ends lost 2 bases and 1 base respectively, with 16 bases between them. This clonotype was found many times. The CDR3 regions of TCR beta were amplified from RNA transcripts. The HTBI primer set was used in a first-round RT-PCR of the TCR CDR3. TCRdb re-derived calls from the multiplex PCR reads in MiXCR, one entry per CDR3 protein. This sample has more than 550,000 distinct CDR3 sequences; around a sixth occur once, and the top ten carry around 17%.

The origin of this receptor is a woman aged 45-65 years with Graves' hyperthyroidism that later progressed to Graves' ophthalmopathy. Sequencing was done on a sample of blood. The J gene is TRBJ1-1, the V gene TRBV24-1; D is possibly TRBD1 (6 bases). This CDR3 is CATSDSPSTGTNTEAFF. CDR3 nucleotides: TGTGCCACCAGTGATTCCCCCTCGACAGGCACGAACACTGAAGCTTTCTTT.